The next 4 T cell receptor beta chains were all read from a single sample in a study of T cell clonotyping in hematopoietic cell transplantation. The method was immunoSEQ multiplex PCR; TCRdb's version includes in-frame clones alone and lacks a portion of them. The sample includes some 13,000 clones, roughly 64% of them seen just once. Sequencing was performed on PBMCs. The receptors were sampled from a human donor who either received an allogeneic hematopoietic cell transplant for a myeloid malignancy or was a related donor (not recorded which). Some clones in this sample may be carry-over from other donors' samples.

The gene calls are TRBV29-1 and TRBJ2-1; D is perhaps TRBD2 (6 bases). Per germline, CDR1 SQVTM and CDR2 ANQGSEA. V shed 1 base and J shed 0 bases, with 16 bases lying between them. The CDR3 is 17 residues long. The CDR3 loop reads CSVEAAGRFYSYNEQFF. The CDR3 DNA follows: TGCAGCGTTGAAGCGGCGGGGCGATTCTACTCCTACAATGAGCAGTTCTTC.

This clone was counted between two and nine times. The genes are TRBV14 and TRBJ2-5; TRBD1 matches at 8 bases. This CDR3 is built from 13 residues. J was trimmed by 9 bases and V by 4 bases; bases with no gene match: 7. In germline, CDR1 is SGHDN, CDR2 FVKESK. CDR3 coding DNA: TGTGCCAGCAGCCGCGACAGGGGTGCGGCCCAGTACTTC. The encoded protein is CASSRDRGAAQYF.

This chain links TRBV4-3 with TRBJ1-5; TRBD1 matches at 8 bases. The germline gives CDR1 LGHNA, CDR2 YSLEER. The CDR3 covers 15 residues. After removal of 3 bases from V and 3 bases from J, the junction contained 4 bases not matched to a gene. The CDR3: CASSHRTGFNQPQHF. Here the CDR3 DNA reads TGCGCCAGCAGCCATCGGACAGGGTTCAATCAGCCCCAGCATTTT.

This chain links TRBV29-1 with TRBJ2-3; D may be TRBD1 or TRBD2 (5 bases each). The germline CDR1 and CDR2 sequences are SQVTM and ANQGSEA. The CDR3 loop spans 13 amino acids. Trimming stripped 3 bases from V and 1 base from J, with 8 bases between. The CDR3 DNA sequence: TGCAGCGTTGAGAGGGGTGGCACAGATACGCAGTATTTT. Translated, it gives CSVERGGTDTQYF.